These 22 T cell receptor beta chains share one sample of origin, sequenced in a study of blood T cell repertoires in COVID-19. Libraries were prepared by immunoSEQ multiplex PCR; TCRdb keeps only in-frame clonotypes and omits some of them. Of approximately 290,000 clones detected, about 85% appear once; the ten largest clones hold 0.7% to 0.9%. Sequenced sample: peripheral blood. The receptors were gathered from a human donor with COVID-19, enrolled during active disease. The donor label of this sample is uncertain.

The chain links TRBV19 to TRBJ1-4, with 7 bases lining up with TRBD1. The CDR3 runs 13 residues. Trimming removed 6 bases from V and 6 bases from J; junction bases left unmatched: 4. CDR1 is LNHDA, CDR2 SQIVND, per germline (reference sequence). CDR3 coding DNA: TGTGCCAGTAGAGGGCAGGGGGATGAAAAACTGTTTTTT. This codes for CASRGQGDEKLFF.

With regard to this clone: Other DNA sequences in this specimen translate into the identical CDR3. CDR3 region: CASSTGRNQPQHF. The CDR3, as DNA: TGTGCCAGTAGCACAGGGAGAAATCAGCCCCAGCATTTT. The genes are TRBV19 and TRBJ1-5, with D possibly being TRBD1 (6 bases). There are 13 residues in the CDR3. CDR1 LNHDA and CDR2 SQIVND come from the germline V gene (reference sequence). The ends were cut back, 6 bases at V and 4 bases at J, with 10 bases in the middle.

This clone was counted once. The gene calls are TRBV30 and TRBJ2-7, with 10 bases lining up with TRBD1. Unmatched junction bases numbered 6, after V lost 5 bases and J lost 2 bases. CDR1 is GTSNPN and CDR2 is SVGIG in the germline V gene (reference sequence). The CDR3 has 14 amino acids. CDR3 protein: CAWCRDRGPYEQYF. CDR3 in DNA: TGTGCCTGGTGCCGGGACAGGGGCCCCTACGAGCAGTACTTC.

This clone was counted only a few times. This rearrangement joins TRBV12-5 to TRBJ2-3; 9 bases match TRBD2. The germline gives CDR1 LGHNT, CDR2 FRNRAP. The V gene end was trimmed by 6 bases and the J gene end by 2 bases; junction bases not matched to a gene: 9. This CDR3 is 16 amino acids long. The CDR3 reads CASGMLAGRFTDTQYF. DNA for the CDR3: TGTGCTAGTGGCATGCTAGCGGGACGTTTCACAGATACGCAGTATTTT. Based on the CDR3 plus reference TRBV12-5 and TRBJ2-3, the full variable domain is DARVTQTPRHKVTEMGQEVTMRCQPILGHNTVFWYRQTMMQGLELLAYFRNRAPLDDSGMPKDRFSAEMPDATLATLKIQPSEPRDSAVYFCASGMLAGRFTDTQYFGPGTRLTVL.

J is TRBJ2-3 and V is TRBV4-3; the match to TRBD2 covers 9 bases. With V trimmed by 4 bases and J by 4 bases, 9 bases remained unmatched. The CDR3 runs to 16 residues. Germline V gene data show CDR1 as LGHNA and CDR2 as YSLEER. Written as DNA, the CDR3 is TGCGCCAGCAGCCGAGAAAGGGCGGGAGGGGCAGATACGCAGTATTTT. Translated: CASSRERAGGADTQYF.

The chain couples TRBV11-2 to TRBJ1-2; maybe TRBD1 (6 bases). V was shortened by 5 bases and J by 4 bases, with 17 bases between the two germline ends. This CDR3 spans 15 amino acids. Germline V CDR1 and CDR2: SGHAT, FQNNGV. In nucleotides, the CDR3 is TGTGCCAGCAGCCCAAGGCCCGAAGGGGGCTATGGCTACACCTTC. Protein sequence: CASSPRPEGGYGYTF.

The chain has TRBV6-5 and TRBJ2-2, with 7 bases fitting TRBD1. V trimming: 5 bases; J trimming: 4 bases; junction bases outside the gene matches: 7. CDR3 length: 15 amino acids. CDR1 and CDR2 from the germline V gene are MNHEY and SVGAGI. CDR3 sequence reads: CASSPRTGSTGELFF. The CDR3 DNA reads TGTGCCAGCAGTCCCCGGACAGGAAGCACCGGGGAGCTGTTTTTT.

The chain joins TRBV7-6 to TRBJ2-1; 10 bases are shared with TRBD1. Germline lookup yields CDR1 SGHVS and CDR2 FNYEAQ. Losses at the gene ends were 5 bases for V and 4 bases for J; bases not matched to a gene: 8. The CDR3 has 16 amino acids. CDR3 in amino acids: CASSQGQGVIYNEQFF. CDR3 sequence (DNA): TGTGCCAGCAGCCAAGGACAGGGGGTCATATACAATGAGCAGTTCTTC.

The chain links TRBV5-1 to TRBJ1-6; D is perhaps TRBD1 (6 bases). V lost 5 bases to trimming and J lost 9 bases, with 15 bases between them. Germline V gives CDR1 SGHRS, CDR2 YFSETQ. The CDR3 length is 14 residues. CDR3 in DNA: TGCGCCAGCAGTTTTGGACAGTCGGCTTCACCCCTCCACTTT. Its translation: CASSFGQSASPLHF. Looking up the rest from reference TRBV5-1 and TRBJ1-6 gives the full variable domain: KAGVTQTPRYLIKTRGQQVTLSCSPISGHRSVSWYQQTPGQGLQFLFEYFSETQRNKGNFPGRFSGRQFSNSRSEMNVSTLELGDSALYLCASSFGQSASPLHFGNGTRLTVT.

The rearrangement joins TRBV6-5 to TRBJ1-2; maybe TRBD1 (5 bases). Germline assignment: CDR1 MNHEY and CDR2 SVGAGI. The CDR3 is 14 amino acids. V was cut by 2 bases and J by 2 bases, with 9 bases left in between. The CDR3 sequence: CASSYGAGNYGYTF. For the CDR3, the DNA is TGTGCCAGCAGTTACGGGGCAGGGAACTATGGCTACACCTTC.

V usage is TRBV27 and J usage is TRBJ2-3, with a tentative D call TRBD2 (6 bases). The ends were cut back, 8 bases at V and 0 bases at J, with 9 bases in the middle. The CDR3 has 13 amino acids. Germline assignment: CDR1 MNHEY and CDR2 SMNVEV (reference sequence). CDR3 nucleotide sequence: TGTGCCAGCCTAGCGCCCAGCACAGATACGCAGTATTTT. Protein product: CASLAPSTDTQYF.

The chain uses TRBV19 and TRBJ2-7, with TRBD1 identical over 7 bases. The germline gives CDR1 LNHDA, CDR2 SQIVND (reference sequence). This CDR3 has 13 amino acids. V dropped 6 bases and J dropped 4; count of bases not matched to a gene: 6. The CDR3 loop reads CASRSQGEYEQYF. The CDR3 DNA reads TGTGCCAGTAGGTCCCAGGGGGAGTACGAGCAGTACTTC.

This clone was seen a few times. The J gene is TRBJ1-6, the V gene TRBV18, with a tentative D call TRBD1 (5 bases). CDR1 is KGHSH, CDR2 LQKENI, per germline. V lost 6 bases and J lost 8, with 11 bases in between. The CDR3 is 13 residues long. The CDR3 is CASSPTTDSPLHF. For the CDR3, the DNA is TGTGCCAGCTCTCCTACGACAGATTCACCCCTCCACTTT. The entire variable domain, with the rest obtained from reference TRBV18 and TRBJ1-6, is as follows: NAGVMQNPRHLVRRRGQEARLRCSPMKGHSHVYWYRQLPEEGLKFMVYLQKENIIDESGMPKERFSAEFPKEGPSILRIQQVVRGDSAAYFCASSPTTDSPLHFGNGTRLTVT.

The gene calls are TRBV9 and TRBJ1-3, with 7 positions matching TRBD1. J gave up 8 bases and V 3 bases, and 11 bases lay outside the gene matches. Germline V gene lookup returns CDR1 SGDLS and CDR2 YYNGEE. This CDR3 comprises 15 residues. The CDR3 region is CASSARQGGEHTIYF. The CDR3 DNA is TGTGCCAGCAGCGCTCGACAGGGTGGGGAGCACACCATATATTTT.

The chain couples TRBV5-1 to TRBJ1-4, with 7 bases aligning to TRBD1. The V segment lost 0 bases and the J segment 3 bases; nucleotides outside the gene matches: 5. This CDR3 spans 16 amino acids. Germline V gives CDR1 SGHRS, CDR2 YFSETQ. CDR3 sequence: CASSLEGARSNEKLFF. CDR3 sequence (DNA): TGCGCCAGCAGCTTGGAGGGGGCGCGGTCTAATGAAAAACTGTTTTTT.

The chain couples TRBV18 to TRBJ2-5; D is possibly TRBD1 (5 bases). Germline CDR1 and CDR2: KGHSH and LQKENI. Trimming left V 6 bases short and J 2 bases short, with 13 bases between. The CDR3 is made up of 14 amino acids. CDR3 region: CASSLTGSQETQYF. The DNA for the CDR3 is TGTGCCAGCTCGCTTACAGGTTCGCAAGAGACCCAGTACTTC.

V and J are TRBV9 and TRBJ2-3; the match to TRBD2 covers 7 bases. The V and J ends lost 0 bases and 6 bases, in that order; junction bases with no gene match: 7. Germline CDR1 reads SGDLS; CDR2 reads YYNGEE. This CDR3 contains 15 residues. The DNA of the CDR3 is TGTGCCAGCAGCGTAGGTAGCGGGTTATCTGATACGCAGTATTTT. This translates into CASSVGSGLSDTQYF.

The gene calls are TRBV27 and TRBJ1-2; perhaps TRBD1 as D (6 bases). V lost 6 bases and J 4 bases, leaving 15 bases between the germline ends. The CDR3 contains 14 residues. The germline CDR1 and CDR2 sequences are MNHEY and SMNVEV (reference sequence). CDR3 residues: CASRPGGAGYGYTF. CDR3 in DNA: TGTGCCAGCAGGCCGGGGGGCGCTGGCTATGGCTACACCTTC.

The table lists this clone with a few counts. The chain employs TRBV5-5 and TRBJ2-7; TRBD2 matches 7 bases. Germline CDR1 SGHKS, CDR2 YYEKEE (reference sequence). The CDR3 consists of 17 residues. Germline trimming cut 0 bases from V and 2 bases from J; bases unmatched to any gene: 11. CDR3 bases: TGTGCCAGCAGCTTGGTTCCGGGACTACCCAATGCCTACGAGCAGTACTTC. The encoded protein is CASSLVPGLPNAYEQYF. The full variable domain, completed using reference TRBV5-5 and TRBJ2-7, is DAGVTQSPTHLIKTRGQQVTLRCSPISGHKSVSWYQQVLGQGPQFIFQYYEKEERGRGNFPDRFSARQFPNYSSELNVNALLLGDSALYLCASSLVPGLPNAYEQYFGPGTRLTVT.

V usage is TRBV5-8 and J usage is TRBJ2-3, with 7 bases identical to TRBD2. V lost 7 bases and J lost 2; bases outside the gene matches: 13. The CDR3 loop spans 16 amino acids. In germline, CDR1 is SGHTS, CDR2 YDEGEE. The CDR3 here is CASSPRLADFTDTQYF. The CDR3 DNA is TGTGCCAGCTCCCCTAGGCTAGCGGACTTCACAGATACGCAGTATTTT.

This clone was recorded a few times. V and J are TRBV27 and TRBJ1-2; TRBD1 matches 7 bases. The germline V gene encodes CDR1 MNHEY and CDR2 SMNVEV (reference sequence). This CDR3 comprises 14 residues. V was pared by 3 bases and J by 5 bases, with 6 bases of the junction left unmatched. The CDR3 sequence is CASSFDRAGYGYTF. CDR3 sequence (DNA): TGTGCCAGCAGTTTTGACAGGGCGGGATATGGCTACACCTTC.

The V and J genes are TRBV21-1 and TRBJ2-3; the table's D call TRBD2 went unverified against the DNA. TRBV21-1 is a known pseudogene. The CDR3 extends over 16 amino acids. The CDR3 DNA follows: TGTGCCAGCAGCAAAGGGTACTCCCCAAGCACAGATACGCAGTATTTT. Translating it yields CASSKGYSPSTDTQYF.